The rows below give T cell receptor beta chains drawn from one sample of a study of cytomegalovirus exposure and HLA in healthy donors. The method was immunoSEQ multiplex PCR; TCRdb's version includes in-frame clones alone and lacks a portion of them. The sample lists tens of thousands of clones; 60% to 85% were seen once. What was sequenced was PBMCs. The receptors were sampled from a man in his forties in good health and CMV-seronegative. CDR3s include the opening cysteine and the closing phenylalanine or tryptophan. A D gene is named only where the DNA matches it firmly. Where a row states a size, it is once, few, many or the class of an expanded clone; other rows omit it.

clone_size	j_call	cdr3_length	d_call	v_call	cdr3_nt	cdr3_aa
-	TRBJ2-3	18	TRBD1	TRBV7-9	TGTGCCAGCAGCCTCCCCCCAAGACAGGGGGGTATCACAGATACGCAGTATTTT	CASSLPPRQGGITDTQYF
-	TRBJ1-5	13	TRBD1	TRBV10-3	TGTGCCATGGGGACAGAACGCAATCAGCCCCAGCATTTT	CAMGTERNQPQHF
-	TRBJ2-1	14	TRBD2	TRBV9	TGTGCCAGCAGCGACTTTGTAGCGGGTAATGAGCAGTTCTTC	CASSDFVAGNEQFF
-	TRBJ1-1	13	TRBD1	TRBV28	TGTGCCAGCAGCTCGCCAGGGGGCACTGAAGCTTTCTTT	CASSSPGGTEAFF
-	TRBJ2-4	14	-	TRBV19	TGTGCCAGTAGTGCCACGGGGGTCCCAGGCATTCAGTACTTC	CASSATGVPGIQYF
-	TRBJ1-1	14	-	TRBV28	TGTGCCAGCAGTTTAACCCAGGGAGGGACTGAAGCTTTCTTT	CASSLTQGGTEAFF
once	TRBJ2-1	16	TRBD2	TRBV9	TGTGCCAGCAGCGTCCCCTCGGGCGGGAGGGCCAATGAGCAGTTCTTC	CASSVPSGGRANEQFF
-	TRBJ2-7	16	TRBD2	TRBV27	TGTGCCAGCAGTTTACCCGGGACTAGCGGGAGGTACGAGCAGTACTTC	CASSLPGTSGRYEQYF
-	TRBJ2-1	15	-	TRBV28	TGTGCCAGCAGCACAATTTGGAGCTCCTACAATGAGCAGTTCTTC	CASSTIWSSYNEQFF
once	TRBJ2-7	16	-	TRBV5-8	TGTGCCAGCAGCTTGATAGAGGGCAGGGGCCCCTACGAGCAGTACTTC	CASSLIEGRGPYEQYF
-	TRBJ1-1	13	-	TRBV5-4	TGTGCCAGCAGCTTGTCAGGGGCGGGTGAAGCTTTCTTT	CASSLSGAGEAFF
-	TRBJ1-5	14	-	TRBV6-4	TGTGCCACCTCGAGTTTGTCGGTTAATCAGCCCCAGCATTTT	CATSSLSVNQPQHF
-	TRBJ2-1	17	TRBD2	TRBV7-9	TGTGCCAGCAGCTTTCCTGTTAGCGGGATGTTCTCATATGAGCAGTTCTTC	CASSFPVSGMFSYEQFF
-	TRBJ2-7	14	TRBD2	TRBV10-1	TGCGCCAGCAGTGAATGGCGGGAGAGGAACGAGCAGTACTTC	CASSEWRERNEQYF